Each of the 9 T cell receptor beta chains below was sequenced from the same sample in a study of regulatory T cells in long-lasting Graves disease. The sample's time point: newly diagnosed GD, antithyroid drugs for less than 3 months. The TCR library was made from RNA extracted from PBMCs. Arm-PCR of CDR3 regions and iRepertoire HTBI primers were the basis on which TCR beta libraries were built. MiXCR was run by TCRdb on the multiplex PCR reads, yielding one entry per CDR3 protein. The data hold under 500,000 distinct CDR3 sequences, with roughly 15% observed a single time. This same sample was also part of a study on T cells in Graves' hyperthyroidism and ophthalmopathy.

Sequenced here: peripheral blood mononuclear cells (PBMCs), sampled at new diagnosis, from a patient treated with antithyroid drugs. These receptors were collected from a woman in her twenties or thirties with Graves disease.

This clonotype has a count of ten or more. The chain joins TRBV3-1 to TRBJ1-2; TRBD1 is a possible D gene (6 bases). Trimming removed 4 bases from V and 7 bases from J, with 13 bases in between. The CDR3 extends over 13 amino acids. Germline V gene data show CDR1 as LGHDT and CDR2 as YNNKEL (reference sequence). CDR3 bases: TGTGCCAGCAGCCCAGGGGCGGCCGGTGGCTACACCTTC. This encodes CASSPGAAGGYTF.

This clonotype came up once. The gene calls are TRBV28 and TRBJ2-2; TRBD1 might be the D (5 bases). Trimming took 4 bases from V and 4 from J, leaving 19 bases between them. Germline loops: CDR1 MDHEN, CDR2 SYDVKM. CDR3 size: 17 residues. CDR3 sequence: CASSSLGATMATGELFF. CDR3 sequence (DNA): TGTGCCAGCAGTTCCCTTGGGGCTACCATGGCCACCGGGGAGCTGTTTTTT. The whole variable domain, filled in from reference TRBV28 and TRBJ2-2, reads DVKVTQSSRYLVKRTGEKVFLECVQDMDHENMFWYRQDPGLGLRLIYFSYDVKMKEKGDIPEGYSVSREKKERFSLILESASTNQTSMYLCASSSLGATMATGELFFGEGSRLTVL.

This clonotype occurred many times. The chain carries TRBV27 and TRBJ2-7; D unclear. Germline CDR1 reads MNHEY; CDR2 reads SMNVEV (reference sequence). This CDR3 contains 16 residues. Trimming left V 2 bases short and J 7 bases short, with 21 bases between. CDR3 sequence: CASSLKADALVREQYF. CDR3 coding DNA: TGTGCCAGCAGTTTAAAGGCGGACGCTTTGGTGAGAGAGCAGTACTTC.

This clonotype has a handful of counts. The chain is built from TRBV9 and TRBJ2-2, with 11 bases identical to TRBD2. This CDR3 comprises 16 residues. Trimming removed 3 bases from V and 5 bases from J; junction bases left unmatched: 6. Germline V gives CDR1 SGDLS, CDR2 YYNGEE. Written as DNA, the CDR3 is TGTGCCAGCAGCGCCATAGCGGGAGGGCCTACCGGGGAGCTGTTTTTT. Encoded protein: CASSAIAGGPTGELFF.

The chain combines TRBV4-1 with TRBJ2-5; 9 nucleotides line up with TRBD1. After removal of 3 bases from V and 2 bases from J, the junction contained 13 bases not matched to a gene. CDR1 is MGHRA and CDR2 is YSYEKL in the germline V gene. The CDR3 is 18 amino acids. This CDR3 reads CASSQTGTGWIGQETQYF. DNA of the CDR3: TGCGCCAGCAGCCAGACCGGGACAGGGTGGATAGGGCAAGAGACCCAGTACTTC.

This clonotype was seen many times. The CDR3 protein is CASSQPRRGGRAERETQYF. Written as DNA, the CDR3 is TGCGCCAGCAGCCAACCGCGGCGGGGCGGGAGGGCGGAGAGGGAGACCCAGTACTTC. This chain links TRBV4-1 with TRBJ2-5; 9 bases line up with TRBD2. The CDR3 has 19 residues. The V segment lost 2 bases and the J segment 5 bases; nucleotides outside the gene matches: 18. Germline CDR1 reads MGHRA; CDR2 reads YSYEKL.

V and J are TRBV20-1 and TRBJ1-5; no definite D call. V was shortened by 6 bases and J by 4 bases, with 10 bases between the two germline ends. The CDR3 has 12 residues. Germline loops: CDR1 DFQATT, CDR2 SNEGSKA (reference sequence). The CDR3 nucleotides read TGCAGTGCCAGGATTGGGAATCAGCCCCAGCATTTT. Protein product: CSARIGNQPQHF.

Ten or more counts support this clonotype. The chain links TRBV12-3 or TRBV12-4 to TRBJ2-7; D unclear. The V gene lost 4 bases and the J gene lost 6 bases, with 7 bases spanning the gap. This CDR3 is built from 11 residues. The CDR3 DNA reads TGTGCCAGCAGTTCCCCCCTCGAGCAGTACTTC. Its protein product is CASSSPLEQYF.

This clonotype was seen more than once but under ten times. The chain recombines TRBV20-1 with TRBJ1-2; tentatively, D is TRBD1 (6 bases). The germline V gene has CDR1 DFQATT and CDR2 SNEGSKA (reference sequence). Trimming shortened V by 3 bases and J by 0 bases, and 11 bases separated the two germline ends. The CDR3 has 14 amino acids. The CDR3 is CSARGGSANYGYTF. The CDR3 region has the DNA TGCAGTGCTAGGGGGGGCTCAGCTAACTATGGCTACACCTTC.